This T cell receptor beta chain was obtained from a study of blood T cell repertoires in COVID-19. Overall study context: Samples came from the United States, Italy and Spain, spanning acute and convalescent COVID-19. PBMCs, B-cell-depleted T cells, or T cells provided the cDNA or gDNA that made up the material.

In the study's own analysis: It was from reference gene primer amplification that nucleated cell counts were estimated. Profiling relied on immunoSEQ multiplex PCR, and the TCRdb table lists in-frame clones only, not all of them. V and J calls plus clone size are reproduced from that table; the DNA served to infer D and trimming. Seen here are fewer than 250,000 clones, approximately 85% observed once, and the top ten hold 4%. The CDR3 spans 12 residues. With 4 bases removed from V and 7 bases from J, the gap between germline ends came to 8 bases. Per the germline V gene, CDR1 is SGHAT and CDR2 is FQNNGV.

The specimen was peripheral blood. The rearrangement links TRBV11-2 to TRBJ1-5, with D unresolved. The TCR was taken from a man aged 45-65 years with acute or convalescent COVID-19. In DNA form, the CDR3 reads TGTGCCAGCAGCTCAAATGGCCAGCCCCAGCATTTT. Translated, it gives CASSSNGQPQHF.